The next 29 T cell receptor beta chains were all read from a single sample in a study of identical twins (TCRdb year 2016). Library prep was done by 5' RACE. The sample was run on an Illumina HiSeq 2000. TCRdb's own reprocessing of the public reads used fastp at Q25 and MiXCR and kept productive beta chains. Here each entry gathers all rows of one CDR3 protein and keeps the most common genes and DNA. In all, the sample holds around 680,000 distinct CDR3 sequences, and 8.6% of those were seen once. 0.75% to 1% of the sample rests with the top ten. The sample was also linked to a second study, of yellow fever vaccine responses in identical twins.

The sample comprised PBMCs. The receptor source for this set is a woman between 18 and 29 years old in good health.

Ten or more counts support this clonotype. V is TRBV9 and J is TRBJ2-1; 12 bases match TRBD2. Per the germline V gene, CDR1 is SGDLS and CDR2 is YYNGEE. The CDR3 is 15 amino acids. The J segment lost 9 bases and the V segment lost 0 bases, leaving 4 bases of the junction unmatched. CDR3 nucleotides: TGTGCCAGCAGCGTAGGACTAGCGGGAGAAGGTGAGCAGTTCTTC. This encodes CASSVGLAGEGEQFF.

This clonotype has only a few counts. The chain carries TRBV5-4 and TRBJ2-1; D remains unclear. This CDR3 spans 15 amino acids. The germline gives CDR1 SGHNT, CDR2 YYREEE (reference sequence). The V end lost 0 bases, the J end lost 5 bases, and 12 bases lay between the germline ends. CDR3 in DNA: TGTGCCAGCAGCTTGGGGCCAGTTACCCACAATGAGCAGTTCTTC. This sequence encodes CASSLGPVTHNEQFF.

This chain joins TRBV3-1 and TRBJ2-5; 7 bases agree with TRBD2. Germline-derived CDR1 and CDR2 are LGHDT and YNNKEL (reference sequence). V trimming: 2 bases; J trimming: 5 bases; junction bases outside the gene matches: 8. The CDR3 spans 15 residues. CDR3 DNA: TGTGCCAGCAGCCAACCGGGGAGGGCCAGGGAGACCCAGTACTTC. Its translation: CASSQPGRARETQYF.

Of note for this clonotype: One end of the junction does not line up with germline, which may come from a read error. The chain joins TRBV6-5 to TRBJ2-5; D could derive from TRBD1 or TRBD2 (5 bases each). There are 16 residues in the CDR3. Germline V gene sequence: CDR1 MNHEY, CDR2 SVGAGI. CDR3 nucleotides: TGTGCCAGCAGTTACTCGACCGGGACCATTCAAGGGACCCAGTACTTC. This codes for CASSYSTGTIQGTQYF.

Only a few counts were recorded for this clonotype. The chain recombines TRBV6-2 or TRBV6-3 with TRBJ2-2, with unresolved D. V was trimmed by 2 bases and J by 6 bases, leaving 10 bases between them. Germline CDR1 reads MNHEY; CDR2 reads SVGEGT. This CDR3 is 14 amino acids long. CDR3 DNA sequence: TGTGCCAGCAGTTACAGATCTCAGGCCGGGGAGCTGTTTTTT. This encodes CASSYRSQAGELFF.

The genes are TRBV5-1 and TRBJ2-3; TRBD2 is a possible D gene (5 bases). Trimming cost V 0 bases and J 0 bases, with 8 bases left between them. Germline loops: CDR1 SGHRS, CDR2 YFSETQ. The CDR3 covers 15 residues. The CDR3 DNA sequence: TGCGCCAGCAGCTTGGCTCTAGCAAGCACAGATACGCAGTATTTT. This translates into CASSLALASTDTQYF.

This clonotype was counted only a few times. This rearrangement joins TRBV10-3 to TRBJ2-7; 10 bases line up with TRBD2. Germline V gene sequence: CDR1 ENHRY, CDR2 SYGVKD. The junction had 15 bases not matched to a gene; V was cut back by 3 bases and J by 1 base. The CDR3 is 19 amino acids. The CDR3 reads CAISEPGLAGAIASYEQYF. The CDR3 nucleotides are TGTGCCATCAGTGAACCGGGGCTAGCGGGAGCGATAGCGTCCTACGAGCAGTACTTC.

At least ten counts were recorded for this clonotype. The genes are TRBV5-6 and TRBJ2-7; TRBD1 aligns across 7 bases. Per the germline V gene, CDR1 is SGHDT and CDR2 is YYEEEE. There are 15 residues in the CDR3. The ends lost 6 bases at V and 3 bases at J; junction bases unmatched: 12. The DNA for the CDR3 is TGTGCCAGCATCGAAAGGGGTCGGGACAGCTACGAGCAGTACTTC. Its protein product is CASIERGRDSYEQYF.

The V and J genes are TRBV7-2 and TRBJ1-6; D may be TRBD1 (6 bases). The CDR3 is 15 amino acids. V was trimmed by 5 bases and J by 6 bases, leaving 14 bases between them. The germline V gene encodes CDR1 SGHTA and CDR2 FQGNSA. CDR3 sequence: CASSTGQIINSPLHF. In nucleotides, the CDR3 is TGTGCCAGCAGCACCGGACAGATTATTAATTCACCCCTCCACTTT.

The V gene is TRBV28, the J gene TRBJ2-4, with 7 bases that match TRBD1. V shed 3 bases, J shed 15 bases, and the junction held 8 bases outside the gene matches. Germline CDR1 and CDR2: MDHEN and SYDVKM. CDR3 length: 12 amino acids. The CDR3 DNA sequence: TGTGCCAGCAGTTTTCCCCGACAGGGACCGTACTTC. Translating it yields CASSFPRQGPYF.

In this sample, this clonotype turned up a few times. CDR3 in DNA: TGCAGTGCTAGTTTAACCCGTCAAACCTACGAGCAGTACTTC. It specifies CSASLTRQTYEQYF. The chain links TRBV20-1 to TRBJ2-7; no clear D. Germline CDR1 is DFQATT and CDR2 is SNEGSKA (reference sequence). Trimming took off 3 bases at V and 2 bases at J, with 14 bases between the two ends. The CDR3 has 14 amino acids.

Ten or more counts support this clonotype. V is TRBV4-3 and J is TRBJ2-1; D may correspond to TRBD1 or TRBD2 (5 bases each). Germline V gives CDR1 LGHNA, CDR2 YSLEER. The CDR3 covers 16 residues. Trimming took 1 base from V and 4 from J, leaving 14 bases between them. The CDR3 sequence: CASSQVGTSIYNEQFF. In DNA form, the CDR3 reads TGCGCCAGCAGCCAAGTAGGGACGTCGATTTACAATGAGCAGTTCTTC.

This clonotype has a handful of counts. The chain is built from TRBV10-3 and TRBJ1-1; D gene uncertain. Per germline, CDR1 ENHRY and CDR2 SYGVKD. CDR3 length: 12 residues. Trimming removed 5 bases at V and 1 base at J, with 5 bases between. The CDR3: CAISMGNTEAFF. The CDR3 nucleotides read TGTGCCATCAGTATGGGGAACACTGAAGCTTTCTTT.

The chain has TRBV7-9 and TRBJ1-6; D not certain. This CDR3 is 12 amino acids long. V dropped 8 bases and J dropped 5 bases, with 7 bases sitting between them. Per the germline V gene, CDR1 is SEHNR and CDR2 is FQNEAQ (reference sequence). The CDR3: CASGWDNSPLHF. DNA of the CDR3: TGTGCCAGCGGGTGGGATAATTCACCCCTCCACTTT.

The chain joins TRBV28 to TRBJ2-7; 7 bases match TRBD1. CDR3 length: 16 residues. Germline V gene lookup returns CDR1 MDHEN and CDR2 SYDVKM. V shed 6 bases, J shed 3 bases, and the junction held 14 bases outside the gene matches. CDR3 nucleotide sequence: TGTGCCAGCAGACCCACGACAGGGCCCGACTACTACGAGCAGTACTTC. Translating it yields CASRPTTGPDYYEQYF.

The V and J genes are TRBV29-1 and TRBJ1-1, with TRBD1 identical over 7 bases. From germline, CDR1 is SQVTM and CDR2 ANQGSEA. This CDR3 contains 15 residues. J was trimmed by 0 bases and V by 4 bases; bases with no gene match: 8. In DNA form, the CDR3 reads TGCAGCGTTGTCGGGCAGGGGGGAATGAACACTGAAGCTTTCTTT. This gives the protein CSVVGQGGMNTEAFF. The full variable domain, with the rest looked up from reference TRBV29-1 and TRBJ1-1, is SAVISQKPSRDICQRGTSLTIQCQVDSQVTMMFWYRQQPGQSLTLIATANQGSEATYESGFVIDKFPISRPNLTFSTLTVSNMSPEDSSIYLCSVVGQGGMNTEAFFGQGTRLTVV.

V and J are TRBV7-3 and TRBJ1-1; 10 bases agree with TRBD1. J gave up 5 bases and V 5 bases, and 5 bases lay outside the gene matches. Per germline, CDR1 SGHTA and CDR2 FQGTGA. This CDR3 contains 14 residues. CDR3 sequence reads: CASSADRGRTEAFF. CDR3 coding DNA: TGTGCCAGCAGCGCGGACAGGGGGAGAACTGAAGCTTTCTTT.

The chain recombines TRBV11-2 with TRBJ2-2; the D gene is possibly TRBD1 (6 bases). The V gene's germline CDR1 is SGHAT and CDR2 FQNNGV. V was shortened by 8 bases and J by 5 bases, with 15 bases between the two germline ends. This CDR3 has 14 residues. CDR3 protein: CASGYRVGTGELFF. The CDR3 nucleotides are TGTGCCAGCGGTTACAGGGTCGGTACCGGGGAGCTGTTTTTT.

This clonotype came up many times. The rearrangement uses TRBV6-1 and TRBJ1-5; TRBD1 agrees at 8 bases. The trim removed 6 bases at V and 6 bases at J, leaving 7 bases unmatched. CDR1 is MNHNS, CDR2 SASEGT, per germline. The CDR3 consists of 14 residues. The CDR3 loop reads CASSRGQGGQPQHF. As DNA, the CDR3 is TGTGCCAGCAGCCGCGGACAGGGAGGTCAGCCCCAGCATTTT.

This clonotype was observed many times. One end of the junction fails to match germline, which may point to a read error. The CDR3: CATSLVILYEQYF. The CDR3, as DNA: TGTGCCACCAGCCTCGTTATTCTGTACGAGCAGTACTTC. This chain links TRBV9 with TRBJ2-7; D ambiguous. Germline assignment: CDR1 SGDLS and CDR2 YYNGEE. The CDR3 spans 13 residues.

This clonotype was recorded many times. The chain has TRBV29-1 and TRBJ2-1; TRBD2 matches 9 bases. This CDR3 contains 16 residues. V lost 4 bases and J lost 4; bases outside the gene matches: 11. Germline loops: CDR1 SQVTM, CDR2 ANQGSEA. The CDR3 is CSVASSTSGLYNEQFF. CDR3 in DNA: TGCAGCGTTGCCAGTTCGACTAGCGGCCTATACAATGAGCAGTTCTTC.

The chain joins TRBV5-1 to TRBJ2-1; 10 bases map to TRBD1. Looked up from germline, CDR1 is SGHRS and CDR2 is YFSETQ. The length of the CDR3 is 16 residues. Trimming took 0 bases from V and 5 from J; bases not matched to a gene: 5. In nucleotides, the CDR3 is TGCGCCAGCAGCTTGGTTTTGGGACAGGGGAACAATGAGCAGTTCTTC. The encoded protein is CASSLVLGQGNNEQFF.

This clonotype turned up a few times. The rearrangement links TRBV4-2 to TRBJ2-7; possibly TRBD1 or TRBD2 for D (5 bases each). Germline values: CDR1 LGHNA, CDR2 YNFKEQ. CDR3 size: 15 residues. Trimming pared 1 base from V and 3 bases from J, leaving 13 bases between. The DNA for the CDR3 is TGTGCCAGCAGCCAAGTTGGCAGGGAGAACTACGAGCAGTACTTC. This codes for CASSQVGRENYEQYF.

This clonotype was found a few times. The CDR3: CASGTDLSGANVLTF. The CDR3, as DNA: TGCGCCAGCGGGACAGACCTTTCTGGGGCCAACGTCCTGACTTTC. V usage is TRBV5-1 and J usage is TRBJ2-6; 7 bases agree with TRBD1. Per the germline V gene, CDR1 is SGHRS and CDR2 is YFSETQ. This CDR3 comprises 15 residues. Unmatched junction bases numbered 5, after V lost 7 bases and J lost 1 base.

This clonotype showed up many times. This chain connects TRBV7-9 to TRBJ2-2, with 7 bases matching TRBD1. CDR3 length: 17 residues. The trim removed 5 bases at V and 1 base at J, leaving 10 bases unmatched. Germline CDR1 SEHNR, CDR2 FQNEAQ (reference sequence). The CDR3 nucleotides read TGTGCCAGCAGCACAACACTGGACAGGAGGAACACCGGGGAGCTGTTTTTT. As protein: CASSTTLDRRNTGELFF. Full variable domain (rest looked up from reference TRBV7-9 and TRBJ2-2): DTGVSQNPRHKITKRGQNVTFRCDPISEHNRLYWYRQTLGQGPEFLTYFQNEAQLEKSRLLSDRFSAERPKGSFSTLEIQRTEQGDSAMYLCASSTTLDRRNTGELFFGEGSRLTVL.

This chain uses TRBV28 with TRBJ2-1; D perhaps matches TRBD2 (6 bases). This CDR3 contains 15 residues. V lost 9 bases and J 2 bases, leaving 17 bases between the germline ends. Germline CDR1 is MDHEN and CDR2 is SYDVKM. DNA for the CDR3: TGTGCCAGTTTACTAGCTGGGAGTGCCTACAATGAGCAGTTCTTC. It yields the protein CASLLAGSAYNEQFF.

This clonotype came up a few times. The rearrangement uses TRBV7-9 and TRBJ2-3; TRBD1 matches 9 bases. The CDR3 runs to 16 residues. Trimming took 5 bases from V and 3 from J; bases not matched to a gene: 9. Germline assignment: CDR1 SEHNR and CDR2 FQNEAQ (reference sequence). CDR3: CASSPSRDRATDTQYF. CDR3 DNA: TGTGCCAGCAGCCCGAGCCGGGACAGGGCGACAGATACGCAGTATTTT.

This clonotype was recorded at least ten times. The chain carries TRBV4-1 and TRBJ2-1; no clear D. V gave up 1 base and J gave up 7 bases, with 11 bases separating them. The germline gives CDR1 MGHRA, CDR2 YSYEKL. This CDR3 is built from 14 residues. The CDR3 DNA reads TGCGCCAGCAGCCAAGTTGGCGAAGCGAATGAGCAGTTCTTC. This translates into CASSQVGEANEQFF.

This sequence joins TRBV20-1 and TRBJ1-2; a possible D gene is TRBD1 (5 bases). CDR1 DFQATT and CDR2 SNEGSKA come from the germline V gene (reference sequence). V was shortened by 3 bases and J by 0 bases, with 11 bases between the two germline ends. CDR3 length: 14 residues. The CDR3 loop reads CSASGDRPNYGYTF. For the CDR3, the DNA is TGCAGTGCTAGTGGAGACAGACCTAACTATGGCTACACCTTC.